These 3 T cell receptor beta chains were sequenced from one sample in a study of blood T cells in healthy people across ages. A second 7 to 11 cycle PCR used barcoded and J-beta primers. TCRdb used MiXCR to reprocess the 5' RACE reads, holding one entry per CDR3 protein. The data contain around 650,000 distinct CDR3 sequences, about 30% of them singletons. The sample was blood. These TCRs come from an elderly woman in good health.

Of note for this clonotype: It may be a read error: a sequence one base away is much more abundant. The V call is TRBV7-2, the J call TRBJ2-5; 8 bases map to TRBD2. Germline-derived CDR1 and CDR2 are SGHTA and FQGNSA. Trimming removed 2 bases from V and 11 bases from J; junction bases left unmatched: 13. The CDR3 is 15 amino acids. CDR3 protein: CASSLMRLARHEQYF. CDR3 nucleotides: TGTGCCAGCAGCTTAATGCGACTAGCGAGACATGAGCAGTACTTC.

This clonotype has a single count. This rearrangement joins TRBV5-1 to TRBJ2-5; D gene unclear. CDR3 length: 15 amino acids. Trimming took 4 bases from V and 5 from J, leaving 18 bases between them. Germline CDR1 and CDR2: SGHRS and YFSETQ. For the CDR3, the DNA is TGCGCCAGCAGCCAAAACACAGAGCTCCTTGAGACCCAGTACTTC. This sequence encodes CASSQNTELLETQYF.

The V gene is TRBV20-1, the J gene TRBJ2-1; D may correspond to TRBD1 or TRBD2 (6 bases each). Germline values: CDR1 DFQATT, CDR2 SNEGSKA (reference sequence). This CDR3 is 15 amino acids long. Trimming took off 5 bases at V and 2 bases at J, with 16 bases between the two ends. The chain's CDR3 is CSAAPRGDPYNEQFF. The CDR3 bases are TGCAGTGCTGCCCCGAGGGGGGACCCCTACAATGAGCAGTTCTTC.